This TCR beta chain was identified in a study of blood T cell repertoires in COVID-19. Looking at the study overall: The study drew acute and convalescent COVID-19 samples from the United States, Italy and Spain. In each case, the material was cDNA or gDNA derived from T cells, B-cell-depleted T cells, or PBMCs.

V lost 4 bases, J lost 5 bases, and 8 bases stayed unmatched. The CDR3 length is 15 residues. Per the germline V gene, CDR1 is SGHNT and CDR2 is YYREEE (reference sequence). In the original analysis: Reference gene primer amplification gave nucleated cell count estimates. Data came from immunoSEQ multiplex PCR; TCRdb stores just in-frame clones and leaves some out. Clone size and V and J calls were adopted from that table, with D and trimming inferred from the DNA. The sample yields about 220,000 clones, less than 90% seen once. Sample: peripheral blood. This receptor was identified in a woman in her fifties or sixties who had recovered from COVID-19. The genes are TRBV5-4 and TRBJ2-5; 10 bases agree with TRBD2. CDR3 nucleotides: TGTGCCAGCAGCCCTCAGCGGGGGGGTGGGGAGACCCAGTACTTC. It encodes CASSPQRGGGETQYF.